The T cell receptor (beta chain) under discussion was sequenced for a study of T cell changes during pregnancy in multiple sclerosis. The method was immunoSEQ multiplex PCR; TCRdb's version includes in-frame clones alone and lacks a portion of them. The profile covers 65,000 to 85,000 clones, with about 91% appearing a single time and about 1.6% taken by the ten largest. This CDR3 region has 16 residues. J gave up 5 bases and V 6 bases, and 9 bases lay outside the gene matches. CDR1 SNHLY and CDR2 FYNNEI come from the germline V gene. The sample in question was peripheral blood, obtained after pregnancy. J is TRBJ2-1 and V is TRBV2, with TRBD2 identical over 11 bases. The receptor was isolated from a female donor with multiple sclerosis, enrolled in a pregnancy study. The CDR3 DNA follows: TGTGCCAGCAGCACTAGCGGGGGCCGCCAGGACAATGAGCAGTTCTTC. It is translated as CASSTSGGRQDNEQFF.